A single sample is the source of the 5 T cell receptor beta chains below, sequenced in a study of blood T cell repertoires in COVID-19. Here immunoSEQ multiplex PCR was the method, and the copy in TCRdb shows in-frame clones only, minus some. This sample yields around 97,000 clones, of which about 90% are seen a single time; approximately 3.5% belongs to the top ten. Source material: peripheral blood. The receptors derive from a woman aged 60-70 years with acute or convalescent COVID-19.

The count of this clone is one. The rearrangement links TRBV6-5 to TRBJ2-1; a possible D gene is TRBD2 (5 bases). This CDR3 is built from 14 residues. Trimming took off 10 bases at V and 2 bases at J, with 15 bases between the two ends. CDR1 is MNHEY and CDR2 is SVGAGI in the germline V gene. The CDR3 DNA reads TGTGCCACCCAAGCCGGGGTGGCCTACAATGAGCAGTTCTTC. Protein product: CATQAGVAYNEQFF.

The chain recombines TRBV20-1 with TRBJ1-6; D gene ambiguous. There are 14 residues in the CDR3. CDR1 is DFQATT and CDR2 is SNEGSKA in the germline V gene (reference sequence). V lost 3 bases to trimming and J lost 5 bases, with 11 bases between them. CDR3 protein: CSASMGSNNSPLHF. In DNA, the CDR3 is TGCAGTGCTAGTATGGGCAGTAATAATTCACCCCTCCACTTT.

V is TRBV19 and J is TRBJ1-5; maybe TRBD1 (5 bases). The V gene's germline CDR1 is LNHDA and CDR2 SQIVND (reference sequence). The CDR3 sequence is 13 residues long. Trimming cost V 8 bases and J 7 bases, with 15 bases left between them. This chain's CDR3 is CASAGGSRQPQHF. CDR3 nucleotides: TGTGCCAGTGCCGGGGGGTCGCGGCAGCCCCAGCATTTT.

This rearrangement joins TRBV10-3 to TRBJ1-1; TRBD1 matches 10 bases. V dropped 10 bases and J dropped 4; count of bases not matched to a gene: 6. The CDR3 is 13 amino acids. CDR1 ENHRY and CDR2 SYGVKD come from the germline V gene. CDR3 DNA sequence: TGTGCCACCGGGACAGGGGAAGGCACTGAAGCTTTCTTT. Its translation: CATGTGEGTEAFF.

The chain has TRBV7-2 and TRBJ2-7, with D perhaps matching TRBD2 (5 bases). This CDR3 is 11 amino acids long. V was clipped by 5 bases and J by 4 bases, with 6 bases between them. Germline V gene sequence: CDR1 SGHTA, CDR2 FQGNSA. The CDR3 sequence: CASSPGYEQYF. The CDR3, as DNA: TGTGCCAGCAGCCCGGGATACGAGCAGTACTTC.